This TCR beta chain was obtained from a study of STAT5B mutations in CD4+ large granular lymphocyte leukemia. Points from the study as a whole: Roughly a quarter of private leukemic clonotypes occurred rarely in other patients' non-leukemic repertoires. Patient CD4-sorted repertoires stayed more clonal than healthy ones after leukemic-clone removal. 8/27 top patient clones versus 2/35 control clones were TRBV06-family.

This CDR3 has 14 amino acids. CDR1 and CDR2 (germline): WSHSY, SAAADI. Germline trimming cut 7 bases from V and 5 bases from J; bases unmatched to any gene: 4. This clone was recorded only once. Its antigen is not known. Some clones are missing from TCRdb's copy, which holds only in-frame ones; the method was immunoSEQ multiplex PCR. The sample holds over 35,000 clones, 84% seen once. This clonotype originated in a human donor in good health. The chain couples TRBV10-2 to TRBJ2-7, with 14 bases lining up with TRBD2. The sample comprised CD4+ T cells from blood buffy coats. The CDR3: CASKLGLAGDEQYF. CDR3 sequence (DNA): TGCGCCAGCAAGCTGGGACTAGCGGGAGACGAGCAGTACTTC.